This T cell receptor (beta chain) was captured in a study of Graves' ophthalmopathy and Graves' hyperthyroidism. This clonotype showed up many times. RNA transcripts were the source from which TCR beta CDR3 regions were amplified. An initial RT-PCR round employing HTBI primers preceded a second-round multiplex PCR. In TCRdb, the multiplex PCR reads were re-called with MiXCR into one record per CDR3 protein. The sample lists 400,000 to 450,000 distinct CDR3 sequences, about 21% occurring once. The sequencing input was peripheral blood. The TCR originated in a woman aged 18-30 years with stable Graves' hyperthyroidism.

The CDR3 loop is CASSERREAGYTF. The CDR3 DNA sequence: TGTGCCAGCAGTGAAAGGAGGGAGGCGGGCTACACCTTC. The rearrangement links TRBV2 to TRBJ1-2, with D uncertain. V was clipped by 2 bases and J by 8 bases, with 12 bases between them. CDR3 length equals 13 residues. Germline-derived CDR1 and CDR2 are SNHLY and FYNNEI.